The present T cell receptor (beta chain) was sequenced within a study of T-cell memory formation after mild COVID-19. Each CDR3 protein is one row after TCRdb ran MiXCR on the 5' RACE reads. The sample has 250,000 to 300,000 distinct CDR3 sequences; about 20% are singletons. CDR1 and CDR2 (germline): LGHNA, YSLEER. The V segment lost 4 bases and the J segment 6 bases; nucleotides outside the gene matches: 11. This CDR3 has 16 residues. The genes are TRBV4-3 and TRBJ1-4, with TRBD1 matching 7 bases. This receptor was identified in a man in his late teens or twenties who had mild COVID-19 (a few samples of this study predate the infection). Cell type and time point are not known. Material: PBMCs or a T cell subset sorted from them (not recorded which). The CDR3: CASSPSTGAYDEKLFF. CDR3 sequence (DNA): TGCGCCAGCAGCCCGTCAACAGGGGCGTACGATGAAAAACTGTTTTTT.